Only a few counts were recorded for the clone carrying this T cell receptor (beta chain). Its cognate antigen is unknown. The data stem from a study of post-analysis software for immune sequencing data. Findings and caveats of the study: Relative to controls, patients had a few TRBV segments at higher frequency, with TRBV5-6, TRBV5-1 and TRBV20-1 among these.

Germline-derived CDR1 and CDR2 are SNHLY and FYNNEI. CDR3 length: 11 residues. Between the trimmed V and J ends, which lost 10 bases and 6 bases, there was a span of 10 bases. Every TCR beta cDNA library bore unique molecular identifiers. TCRdb processed the PCR reads anew with MiXCR; each CDR3 protein has one entry. The sample contains roughly 800,000 distinct CDR3 sequences, 25% to 30% of which appear only once. Specimen: blood. The receptor's source is a girl between 5 and 17 years old with multiple sclerosis. This chain joins TRBV2 and TRBJ2-1; D is possibly TRBD1 (5 bases). Written as DNA, the CDR3 is TGTGCCATCAGGGTAGGCAATGAGCAGTTCTTC. Residues: CAIRVGNEQFF.